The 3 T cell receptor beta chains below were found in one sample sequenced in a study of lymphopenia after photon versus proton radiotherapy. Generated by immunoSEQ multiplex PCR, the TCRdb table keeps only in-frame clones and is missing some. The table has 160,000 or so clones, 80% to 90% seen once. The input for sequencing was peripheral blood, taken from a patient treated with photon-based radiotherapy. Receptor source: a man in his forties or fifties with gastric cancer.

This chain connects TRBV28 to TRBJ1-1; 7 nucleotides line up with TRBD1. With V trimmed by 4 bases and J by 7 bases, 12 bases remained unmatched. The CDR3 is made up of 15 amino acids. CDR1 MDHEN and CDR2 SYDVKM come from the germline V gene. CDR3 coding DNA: TGTGCCAGCAGTTCCGCCCCCGACAGGGTCGGTGAAGCTTTCTTT. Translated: CASSSAPDRVGEAFF.

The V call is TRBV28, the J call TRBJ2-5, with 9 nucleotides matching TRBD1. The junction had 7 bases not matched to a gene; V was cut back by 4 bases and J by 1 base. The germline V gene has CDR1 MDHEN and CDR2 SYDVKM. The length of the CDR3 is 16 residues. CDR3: CASSSYRGRIQETQYF. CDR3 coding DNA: TGTGCCAGCAGTTCATACAGGGGGCGCATCCAAGAGACCCAGTACTTC.

CDR3 in DNA: TGTGCCAGTACCCGTTACACCGGGGAGCTGTTTTTT. Protein sequence: CASTRYTGELFF. The genes are TRBV19 and TRBJ2-2, with D unclear. Trimming removed 7 bases at V and 3 bases at J, with 6 bases between. Germline loops: CDR1 LNHDA, CDR2 SQIVND (reference sequence). The CDR3 contains 12 residues. Filled out from reference TRBV19 and TRBJ2-2, the complete variable domain reads DGGITQSPKYLFRKEGQNVTLSCEQNLNHDAMYWYRQDPGQGLRLIYYSQIVNDFQKGDIAEGYSVSREKKESFPLTVTSAQKNPTAFYLCASTRYTGELFFGEGSRLTVL.